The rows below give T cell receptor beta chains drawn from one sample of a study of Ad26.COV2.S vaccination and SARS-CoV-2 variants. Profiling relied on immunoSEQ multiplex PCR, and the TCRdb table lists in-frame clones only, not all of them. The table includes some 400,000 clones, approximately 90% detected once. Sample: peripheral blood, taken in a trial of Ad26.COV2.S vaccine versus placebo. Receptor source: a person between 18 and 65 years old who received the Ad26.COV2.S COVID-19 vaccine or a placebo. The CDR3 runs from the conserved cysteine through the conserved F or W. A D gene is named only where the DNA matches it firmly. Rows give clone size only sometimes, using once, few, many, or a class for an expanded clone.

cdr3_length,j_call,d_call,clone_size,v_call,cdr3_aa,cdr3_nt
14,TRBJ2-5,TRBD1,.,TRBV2,CASRPGQGVETQYF,TGTGCCAGCAGGCCGGGACAGGGGGTAGAGACCCAGTACTTC
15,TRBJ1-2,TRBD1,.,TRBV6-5,CASSPTDRAVYGYTF,TGTGCCAGCAGTCCAACCGACAGGGCCGTATATGGCTACACCTTC
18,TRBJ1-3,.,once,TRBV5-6,CASSLRIRQVRSGNTIYF,TGTGCCAGCAGCTTGCGGATTAGACAGGTCCGGTCTGGAAACACCATATATTTT
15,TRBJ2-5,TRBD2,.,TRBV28,CASSLGTSGTETQYF,TGTGCCAGCAGCCTAGGGACTAGCGGGACGGAGACCCAGTACTTC
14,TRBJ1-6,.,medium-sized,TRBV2,CASSPRGGGSPLHF,TGTGCCAGCAGTCCCAGGGGAGGTGGCTCACCCCTCCACTTT
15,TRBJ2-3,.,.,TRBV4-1,CASSLRDSPEDTQYF,TGCGCCAGCAGCTTGCGGGACAGTCCCGAAGATACGCAGTATTTT
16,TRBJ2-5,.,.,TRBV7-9,CASSLLGFGARETQYF,TGTGCCAGCAGCTTATTAGGCTTCGGAGCGAGGGAGACCCAGTACTTC
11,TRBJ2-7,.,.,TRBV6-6,CASSTSYEQYF,TGTGCCAGCAGTACTAGCTACGAGCAGTACTTC
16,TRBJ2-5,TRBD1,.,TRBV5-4,CASSGTLRGPVETQYF,TGTGCCAGCAGCGGTACACTCAGGGGGCCGGTAGAGACCCAGTACTTC
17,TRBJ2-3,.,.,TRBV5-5,CASSPTGTSTSTDTQYF,TGTGCCAGCAGCCCCACCGGGACTTCTACTAGCACAGATACGCAGTATTTT
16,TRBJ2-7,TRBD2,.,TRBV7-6,CASSSSWSGVSYEQYF,TGTGCCAGCAGCTCGAGTTGGAGCGGGGTCTCCTACGAGCAGTACTTC
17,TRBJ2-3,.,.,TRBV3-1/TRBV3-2,CASSQAPTGDFTDTQYF,TGTGCCAGCAGCCAAGCCCCTACAGGGGACTTCACAGATACGCAGTATTTT
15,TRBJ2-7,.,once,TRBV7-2,CASRNRRAGLYEQYF,TGTGCCAGCAGGAACCGACGGGCAGGGCTCTACGAGCAGTACTTC
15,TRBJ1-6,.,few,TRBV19,CASSRTISYNSPLHF,TGTGCCAGTAGTCGGACAATCTCCTATAATTCACCCCTCCACTTT
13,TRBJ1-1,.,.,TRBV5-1,CASSATVDTEAFF,TGCGCCAGCAGCGCGACAGTGGACACTGAAGCTTTCTTT
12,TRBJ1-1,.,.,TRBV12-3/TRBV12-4,CASSLEGFQAFF,TGTGCCAGCAGCCTTGAGGGGTTTCAAGCTTTCTTT
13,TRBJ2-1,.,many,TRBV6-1,CASSEAEHNEQFF,TGTGCCAGCAGTGAAGCAGAGCACAATGAGCAGTTCTTC
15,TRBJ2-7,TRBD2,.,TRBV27,CASSISGRTTYEQYF,TGTGCCAGCAGTATCAGCGGGAGGACCACCTACGAGCAGTACTTC
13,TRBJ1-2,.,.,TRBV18,CASSAPIEYGYTF,TGTGCCAGCTCGGCCCCTATTGAGTATGGCTACACCTTC
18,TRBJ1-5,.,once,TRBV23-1,CASSQFSLKSESNQPQHF,TGCGCCAGCAGTCAATTCTCCTTAAAGTCGGAAAGCAATCAGCCCCAGCATTTT
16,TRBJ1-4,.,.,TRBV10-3,CAISEGGASTNEKLFF,TGTGCCATCAGTGAAGGGGGGGCCTCAACTAATGAAAAACTGTTTTTT
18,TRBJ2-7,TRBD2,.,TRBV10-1,CASSDVPDSGIEIFGQYF,TGCGCCAGCAGCGATGTGCCAGATAGCGGGATCGAAATCTTCGGGCAGTACTTC
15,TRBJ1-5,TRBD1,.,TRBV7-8,CASSSLQGLYQPQHF,TGTGCCAGCAGCTCGCTACAGGGGTTGTATCAGCCCCAGCATTTT
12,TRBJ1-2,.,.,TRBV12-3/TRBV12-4,CASSFAGDGYTF,TGTGCCAGCAGTTTCGCCGGGGATGGCTACACCTTC
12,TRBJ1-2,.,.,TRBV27,CASSLSGPGYTF,TGTGCCAGCAGTCTTTCGGGGCCTGGCTACACCTTC
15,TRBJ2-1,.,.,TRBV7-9,CASSLGWTQSNEQFF,TGTGCCAGCAGCTTAGGGTGGACCCAGAGCAATGAGCAGTTCTTC
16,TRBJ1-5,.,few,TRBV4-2,CASSHKGGPMNQPQHF,TGTGCCAGCAGCCACAAGGGGGGGCCCATGAATCAGCCCCAGCATTTT
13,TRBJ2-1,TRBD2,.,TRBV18,CASSSSGRSEQFF,TGTGCCAGCTCATCTAGCGGGAGATCTGAGCAGTTCTTC
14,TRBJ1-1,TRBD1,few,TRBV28,CASSLPGQGSEAFF,TGTGCCAGCAGTCTTCCGGGACAGGGCTCTGAAGCTTTCTTT
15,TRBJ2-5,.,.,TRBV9,CASSPNPGGYETQYF,TGTGCCAGCAGCCCCAACCCGGGGGGCTATGAGACCCAGTACTTC
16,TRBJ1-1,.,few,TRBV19,CASRSLSRPRNTEAFF,TGTGCCAGTAGGTCCCTCAGCAGACCCCGGAACACTGAAGCTTTCTTT
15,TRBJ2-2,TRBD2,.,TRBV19,CASRSRTSRGGELFF,TGTGCCAGTAGGTCCCGGACTAGCCGTGGCGGGGAGCTGTTTTTT
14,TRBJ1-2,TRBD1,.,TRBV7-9,CASSKTGANYGYTF,TGTGCCAGCAGCAAAACAGGGGCCAACTATGGCTACACCTTC
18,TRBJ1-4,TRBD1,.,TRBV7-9,CASSLGQGGSATNEKLFF,TGTGCCAGCAGCCTAGGACAGGGGGGCTCCGCAACTAATGAAAAACTGTTTTTT
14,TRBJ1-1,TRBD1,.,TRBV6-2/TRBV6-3,CASSNRDRGTEAFF,TGTGCCAGCAGCAATCGGGACAGGGGGACTGAAGCTTTCTTT
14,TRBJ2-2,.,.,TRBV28,CASSLNYKNGELFF,TGTGCCAGCAGTTTAAATTACAAAAACGGGGAGCTGTTTTTT
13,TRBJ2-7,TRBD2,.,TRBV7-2,CASSLGREVEQYF,TGTGCCAGCAGCTTAGGGCGGGAGGTCGAGCAGTACTTC
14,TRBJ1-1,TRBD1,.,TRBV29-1,CSVDFTGAGTEAFF,TGCAGCGTTGATTTTACAGGGGCAGGGACTGAAGCTTTCTTT
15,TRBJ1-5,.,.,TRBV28,CASSYSPGGKQPQHF,TGTGCCAGCAGCTACTCTCCGGGGGGTAAGCAGCCCCAGCATTTT
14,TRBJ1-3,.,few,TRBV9,CASSAGTFGNTIYF,TGTGCCAGCAGTGCCGGGACTTTTGGAAACACCATATATTTT
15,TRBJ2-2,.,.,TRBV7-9,CASSLGSGDTGELFF,TGTGCCAGCAGCCTCGGATCGGGGGACACCGGGGAGCTGTTTTTT
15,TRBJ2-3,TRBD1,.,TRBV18,CASSTDRATTDTQYF,TGTGCCAGCTCAACAGACAGGGCAACAACAGATACGCAGTATTTT
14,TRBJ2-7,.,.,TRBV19,CASSRKGGAYEQYF,TGTGCCAGTAGTAGAAAAGGGGGGGCCTACGAGCAGTACTTC
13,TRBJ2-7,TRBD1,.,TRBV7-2,CASSLIQGYEQYF,TGTGCCAGCAGCTTAATACAGGGGTACGAGCAGTACTTC
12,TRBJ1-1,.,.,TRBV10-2,CASSPMNTEAFF,TGCGCCAGCAGCCCGATGAACACTGAAGCTTTCTTT
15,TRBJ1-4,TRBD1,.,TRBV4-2,CASTMRGTGSEKLFF,TGTGCCAGCACCATGAGGGGGACAGGGAGTGAAAAACTGTTTTTT
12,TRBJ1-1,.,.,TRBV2,CASSRSYTEAFF,TGTGCCAGCAGTAGGTCCTACACTGAAGCTTTCTTT
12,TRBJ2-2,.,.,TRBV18,CASSILRGELFF,TGTGCCAGCTCAATCCTTCGTGGGGAGCTGTTTTTT
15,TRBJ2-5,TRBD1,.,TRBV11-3,CASSRTGANQETQYF,TGTGCCAGCAGCCGGACAGGGGCAAACCAAGAGACCCAGTACTTC
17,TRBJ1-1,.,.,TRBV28,CASSFRAGSRGSTEAFF,TGTGCCAGCAGTTTTAGGGCAGGGAGTAGGGGATCCACTGAAGCTTTCTTT
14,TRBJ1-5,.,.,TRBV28,CASSSGGYQRTQHF,TGTGCCAGCAGTTCGGGCGGATATCAGCGAACCCAGCATTTT
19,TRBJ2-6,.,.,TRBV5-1,CASSLAVGGLSSGANVLTF,TGCGCCAGCAGCTTGGCCGTCGGGGGCCTCAGCTCTGGGGCCAACGTCCTGACTTTC
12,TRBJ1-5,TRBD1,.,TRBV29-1,CSVGTGNQPQHF,TGCAGCGTCGGGACAGGCAATCAGCCCCAGCATTTT
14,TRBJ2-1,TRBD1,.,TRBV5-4,CASSPETGYNEQFF,TGTGCCAGCAGCCCGGAGACAGGGTACAATGAGCAGTTCTTC
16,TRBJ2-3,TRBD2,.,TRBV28,CASSPLAGSVADTQYF,TGTGCCAGCAGTCCACTAGCGGGATCAGTCGCAGATACGCAGTATTTT
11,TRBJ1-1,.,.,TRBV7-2,CASKSILSAFF,TGTGCCAGCAAATCTATACTGAGCGCTTTCTTT